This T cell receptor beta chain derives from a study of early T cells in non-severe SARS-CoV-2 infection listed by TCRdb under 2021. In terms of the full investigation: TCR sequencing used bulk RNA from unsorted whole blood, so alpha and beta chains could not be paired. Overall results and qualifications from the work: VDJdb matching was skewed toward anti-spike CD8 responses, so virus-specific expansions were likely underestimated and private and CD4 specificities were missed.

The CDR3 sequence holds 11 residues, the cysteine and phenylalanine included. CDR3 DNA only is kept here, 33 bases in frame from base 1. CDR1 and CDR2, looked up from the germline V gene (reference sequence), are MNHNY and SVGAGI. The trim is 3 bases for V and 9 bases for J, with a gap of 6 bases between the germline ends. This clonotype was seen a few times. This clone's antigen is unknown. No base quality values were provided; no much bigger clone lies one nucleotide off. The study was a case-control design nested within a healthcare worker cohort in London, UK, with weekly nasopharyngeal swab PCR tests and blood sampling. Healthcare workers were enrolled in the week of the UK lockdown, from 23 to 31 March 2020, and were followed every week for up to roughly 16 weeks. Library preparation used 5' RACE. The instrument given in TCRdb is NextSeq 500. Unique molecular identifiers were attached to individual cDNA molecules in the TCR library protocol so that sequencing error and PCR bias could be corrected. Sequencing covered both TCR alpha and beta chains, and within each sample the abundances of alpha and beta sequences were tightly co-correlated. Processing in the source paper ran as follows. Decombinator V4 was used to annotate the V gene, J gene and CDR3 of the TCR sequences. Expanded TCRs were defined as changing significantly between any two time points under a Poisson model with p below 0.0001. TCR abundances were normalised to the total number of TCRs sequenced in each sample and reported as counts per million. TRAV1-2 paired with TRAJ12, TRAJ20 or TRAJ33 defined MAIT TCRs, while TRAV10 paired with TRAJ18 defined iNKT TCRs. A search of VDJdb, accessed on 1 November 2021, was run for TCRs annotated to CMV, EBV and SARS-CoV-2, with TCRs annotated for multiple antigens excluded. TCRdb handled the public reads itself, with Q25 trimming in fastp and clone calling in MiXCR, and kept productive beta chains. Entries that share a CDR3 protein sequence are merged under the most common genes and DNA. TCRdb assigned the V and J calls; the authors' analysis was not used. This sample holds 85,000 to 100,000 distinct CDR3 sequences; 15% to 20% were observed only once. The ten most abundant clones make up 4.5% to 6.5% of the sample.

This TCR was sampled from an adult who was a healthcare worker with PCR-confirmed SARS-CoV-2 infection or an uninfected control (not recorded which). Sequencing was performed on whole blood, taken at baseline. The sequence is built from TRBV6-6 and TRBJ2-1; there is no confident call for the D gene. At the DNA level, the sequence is TGTGCCAGCAGTTATAGTTTTGAGCAGTTCTTC. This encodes CASSYSFEQFF.